These 5 T cell receptor beta chains were sequenced from one sample in a study of cytomegalovirus exposure and HLA in healthy donors. Amplification used 60 Vbeta primers and 13 Jbeta primers. Profiled with immunoSEQ multiplex PCR; TCRdb holds only in-frame clones, not every one. The data contain 190,000 or so clones, around 83% of them singletons. Sequenced input: PBMCs. These receptors all come from a man in his forties or fifties in good health and CMV-seronegative.

This sequence joins TRBV5-1 and TRBJ2-1; 11 bases map to TRBD2. V shed 1 base, J shed 9 bases, and the junction held 6 bases outside the gene matches. The CDR3 totals 15 residues. CDR1 SGHRS and CDR2 YFSETQ come from the germline V gene. The DNA for the CDR3 is TGCGCCAGCAGCTTGTATACTAGCGGGAGTTCTGAGCAGTTCTTC. It yields the protein CASSLYTSGSSEQFF.

V usage is TRBV11-2 and J usage is TRBJ1-6; D is possibly TRBD1 (6 bases). Per the germline V gene, CDR1 is SGHAT and CDR2 is FQNNGV. V was clipped by 1 base and J by 7 bases, with 11 bases between them. This CDR3 is built from 15 residues. In nucleotides, the CDR3 is TGTGCCAGCAGCTTAGTGATCGGACAGAATTCACCCCTCCACTTT. As protein: CASSLVIGQNSPLHF.

The chain is built from TRBV7-9 and TRBJ1-2, with 9 bases matching TRBD1. Germline-derived CDR1 and CDR2 are SEHNR and FQNEAQ (reference sequence). The length of the CDR3 is 15 residues. J lost 5 bases, V lost 1 base, and 5 bases had no gene match. The CDR3: CASSLGDRGDYGYTF. Written as DNA, the CDR3 is TGTGCCAGCAGCTTAGGTGACAGGGGGGATTATGGCTACACCTTC.

This clone was counted a single time. V and J are TRBV25-1 and TRBJ2-1, with 7 bases that match TRBD2. J gave up 7 bases and V 3 bases, and 9 bases lay outside the gene matches. CDR3 length equals 15 residues. Germline assignment: CDR1 MGHDK and CDR2 SYGVNS. The CDR3, as DNA: TGTGCCAGCAGTGATCCGCGGGAGCCCCGGAATGAGCAGTTCTTC. It translates to CASSDPREPRNEQFF. Using reference TRBV25-1 and TRBJ2-1 for the parts outside the CDR3, the full variable domain is EADIYQTPRYLVIGTGKKITLECSQTMGHDKMYWYQQDPGMELHLIHYSYGVNSTEKGDLSSESTVSRIRTEHFPLTLESARPSHTSQYLCASSDPREPRNEQFFGPGTRLTVL.

This clone was observed a handful of times. The rearrangement joins TRBV5-1 to TRBJ2-3; TRBD1 agrees at 7 bases. Trimming cost V 1 base and J 2 bases; bases outside gene matches: 13. The CDR3 sequence is 18 residues long. Germline V gene data show CDR1 as SGHRS and CDR2 as YFSETQ. CDR3 protein: CASSLRPPGQLLTDTQYF. For the CDR3, the DNA is TGCGCCAGCAGCTTGAGACCCCCGGGACAGCTCCTCACAGATACGCAGTATTTT.